The T cell receptor beta chain under discussion was sequenced for a study of long-term antiretroviral therapy in people with HIV. CDR3 length: 13 residues. Per the germline V gene, CDR1 is SGHNT and CDR2 is YYREEE (reference sequence). V was shortened by 9 bases and J by 4 bases, with 13 bases between the two germline ends. With survey level as its setting, the immunoSEQ assay was v3.0. Libraries were prepared by immunoSEQ multiplex PCR; TCRdb keeps only in-frame clonotypes and omits some of them. Of about 39,000 clones listed, about nine tenths are singletons. Material: unsorted PBMCs, obtained 1.2 years after starting antiretroviral therapy. The genes are TRBV5-4 and TRBJ2-2; D remains ambiguous. This clonotype was obtained from a woman between 50 and 59 years old with HIV. DNA for the CDR3: TGTGCCACCCATAGGACGAGCACCGGGGAGCTGTTTTTT. It yields the protein CATHRTSTGELFF. The full variable domain, its missing parts supplied by reference TRBV5-4 and TRBJ2-2, is ETGVTQSPTHLIKTRGQQVTLRCSSQSGHNTVSWYQQALGQGPQFIFQYYREEENGRGNFPPRFSGLQFPNYSSELNVNALELDDSALYLCATHRTSTGELFFGEGSRLTVL.